This T cell receptor beta chain was sequenced during a study of shared clonotypes between healthy human individuals. Splitting of CD4+ cells produced CD45RA+ naive and CD45RA-negative memory subsets. About this clone itself: Additional DNA sequences in this sample encode the identical CDR3.

The data were produced by immunoSEQ multiplex PCR, yet TCRdb's version contains in-frame clones alone and is incomplete. This sample yields about 2.3 million clones, of which just over 90% are seen a single time; 0.39% belongs to the top ten. Sequences were obtained from naive CD4+ T cells from PBMCs. Subset described: CD45RA+ positively selected. The TCR comes from a man aged 18-30 years in good health. Some clones in this sample may be carry-over from other donors' samples.

CDR3 protein: CASSLRSYEQYF. Here the CDR3 DNA reads TGTGCCAGCAGCTTGCGGTCCTACGAGCAGTACTTC. The V and J genes are TRBV5-6 and TRBJ2-7, with D uncertain. This CDR3 region has 12 residues. V lost 1 base to trimming and J lost 1 base, with 3 bases between them. Germline-derived CDR1 and CDR2 are SGHDT and YYEEEE.